The 16 T cell receptor beta chains presented below share a single source sample, sequenced in a study of control samples from healthy donors and cancer patients. Method: immunoSEQ multiplex PCR; TCRdb's copy keeps in-frame clones and lacks some. The sample lists roughly 81,000 clones; around 83% were seen once. Sequencing used PBMCs. These receptors came from a man in his 60s with head and neck cancer.

The rearrangement uses TRBV5-1 and TRBJ2-1; 7 positions match TRBD1. V dropped 0 bases and J dropped 6; count of bases not matched to a gene: 15. The CDR3 runs 18 residues. Germline values: CDR1 SGHRS, CDR2 YFSETQ. As DNA, the CDR3 is TGCGCCAGCAGCTTGGGTTCCCCGGGACAGAGAACCTTCAATGAGCAGTTCTTC. Translation gives CASSLGSPGQRTFNEQFF.

The chain joins TRBV24-1 to TRBJ2-3; D may be TRBD1 or TRBD2 (5 bases each). Trimming took 12 bases from V and 2 from J, leaving 11 bases between them. The CDR3 contains 12 residues. Per the germline V gene, CDR1 is KGHDR and CDR2 is SFDVKD. CDR3 region: CAVRDATDTQYF. CDR3 bases: TGTGCCGTTCGGGACGCCACAGATACGCAGTATTTT.

The V call is TRBV18, the J call TRBJ2-1; D is ambiguous. Germline V gene data show CDR1 as KGHSH and CDR2 as LQKENI. This CDR3 comprises 14 residues. V gave up 2 bases and J gave up 8 bases, with 13 bases separating them. In nucleotides, the CDR3 is TGTGCCAGCTCACCAGAGGTGGCCGTGGATGAGCAGTTCTTC. Translating it yields CASSPEVAVDEQFF.

J is TRBJ2-5 and V is TRBV5-1, with D tentatively TRBD1 (6 bases). The CDR3 loop spans 16 amino acids. The V end was cut by 1 base, the J end by 1 base, with 14 bases between. In germline, CDR1 is SGHRS, CDR2 YFSETQ. As DNA, the CDR3 is TGCGCCAGCAGCTTGAGACCTGGACAGACCCAAGAGACCCAGTACTTC. Translation gives CASSLRPGQTQETQYF.

The J gene is TRBJ2-7, the V gene TRBV6-1; 7 positions match TRBD2. The CDR3 spans 18 residues. Germline values: CDR1 MNHNS, CDR2 SASEGT. With 0 bases clipped from V and 6 bases from J, the junction kept 17 bases outside the gene matches. The CDR3 sequence: CASSEAPRLAVTAGEQYF. CDR3 DNA: TGTGCCAGCAGTGAAGCGCCTCGGCTAGCGGTGACCGCCGGCGAGCAGTACTTC.

This clone was observed once. The rearrangement joins TRBV3-1 (or the pseudogene TRBV3-2) to TRBJ2-1, with 13 bases matching TRBD2. The CDR3 sequence is 20 residues long. The germline CDR1 and CDR2 sequences are LGHDT and YNNKEL (reference sequence). After removal of 6 bases from V and 2 bases from J, the junction contained 16 bases not matched to a gene. DNA of the CDR3: TGTGCCAGCAGAAAGAAACGATTGACTAGCGGGAGGCCAACCTACAATGAGCAGTTCTTC. This encodes CASRKKRLTSGRPTYNEQFF.

This chain connects TRBV5-1 to TRBJ2-3, with TRBD1 matching over 7 bases. V was clipped by 2 bases and J by 0 bases; unmatched bases: 3. The CDR3 runs 15 residues. Germline CDR1 reads SGHRS; CDR2 reads YFSETQ. DNA of the CDR3: TGCGCCAGCAGCTTAACAGGGGCTAGCACAGATACGCAGTATTTT. It translates to CASSLTGASTDTQYF. Full variable domain (remainder filled in from reference TRBV5-1 and TRBJ2-3): KAGVTQTPRYLIKTRGQQVTLSCSPISGHRSVSWYQQTPGQGLQFLFEYFSETQRNKGNFPGRFSGRQFSNSRSEMNVSTLELGDSALYLCASSLTGASTDTQYFGPGTRLTVL.

V is TRBV5-8 and J is TRBJ2-7; TRBD1 matches at 10 bases. V lost 0 bases to trimming and J lost 4 bases; unmatched junction nucleotides: 4. Germline V gene lookup returns CDR1 SGHTS and CDR2 YDEGEE. CDR3 length equals 15 residues. The chain's CDR3 is CASSLARGQGYEQYF. In DNA, the CDR3 is TGTGCCAGCAGCTTGGCAAGGGGACAGGGGTACGAGCAGTACTTC.

This chain uses TRBV20-1 with TRBJ2-3, with D perhaps TRBD2 (5 bases). The CDR3 has 13 residues. Germline values: CDR1 DFQATT, CDR2 SNEGSKA (reference sequence). Trimming stripped 3 bases from V and 6 bases from J, with 13 bases between. In DNA form, the CDR3 reads TGCAGTGCTAGTCAGGCTAGCCCCGATACGCAGTATTTT. It translates to CSASQASPDTQYF.

The chain couples TRBV11-2 to TRBJ2-7; no firm D call. Trimming shortened V by 0 bases and J by 2 bases, and 5 bases separated the two germline ends. Per the germline V gene, CDR1 is SGHAT and CDR2 is FQNNGV. The CDR3 has 13 amino acids. DNA for the CDR3: TGTGCCAGCAGCTTAGAGGGGACCTACGAGCAGTACTTC. Its protein is CASSLEGTYEQYF.

This clone has only a few counts. The CDR3 DNA sequence: TGTGCCAGCAGGACGCTGGACAGGGAGCAAGGCTACACCTTC. Translating it yields CASRTLDREQGYTF. The V gene is TRBV6-5, the J gene TRBJ1-2, with 8 bases identical to TRBD1. Trimming at V came to 6 bases and at J to 8 bases, leaving 11 bases not matched to a gene. The CDR3 has 14 residues. The germline V gene encodes CDR1 MNHEY and CDR2 SVGAGI.

The CDR3 is CASTLLAGELFF. The CDR3, as DNA: TGTGCCAGCACCCTTTTGGCCGGGGAGCTGTTTTTT. The rearrangement links TRBV11-2 to TRBJ2-2; D gene ambiguous. Between the trimmed V and J ends, which lost 7 bases and 6 bases, there was a span of 9 bases. The length of the CDR3 is 12 residues. Germline V gives CDR1 SGHAT, CDR2 FQNNGV.

The CDR3 loop is CASSRQVGETQYF. CDR3 nucleotide sequence: TGTGCCAGCAGTCGCCAGGTAGGAGAGACCCAGTACTTC. The V gene is TRBV27, the J gene TRBJ2-5; D is undetermined. The length of the CDR3 is 13 residues. Between the trimmed V and J ends, which lost 5 bases and 4 bases, there was a span of 11 bases. Looked up from germline, CDR1 is MNHEY and CDR2 is SMNVEV (reference sequence).

This sequence joins TRBV19 and TRBJ1-4, with TRBD1 as a possible D gene (5 bases). The CDR3 covers 16 residues. Germline CDR1 and CDR2: LNHDA and SQIVND (reference sequence). Trimming took 8 bases from V and 0 from J, leaving 16 bases between them. CDR3 region: CASGRGFDTTNEKLFF. Here the CDR3 DNA reads TGTGCCAGTGGTAGGGGCTTCGATACAACTAATGAAAAACTGTTTTTT.

V usage is TRBV27 and J usage is TRBJ1-2; TRBD1 might be the D (5 bases). The ends were cut back, 3 bases at V and 5 bases at J, with 10 bases in the middle. The CDR3 has 13 residues. Germline-derived CDR1 and CDR2 are MNHEY and SMNVEV (reference sequence). The CDR3 DNA follows: TGTGCCAGCAGTTTGAGAAGGGGTTATGGCTACACCTTC. This codes for CASSLRRGYGYTF.

The chain combines TRBV5-1 with TRBJ2-7; D uncertain. This CDR3 is 14 amino acids long. Trimming pared 0 bases from V and 1 base from J, leaving 8 bases between. The germline CDR1 and CDR2 sequences are SGHRS and YFSETQ. CDR3 residues: CASSLGDGSYEQYF. In DNA form, the CDR3 reads TGCGCCAGCAGCTTGGGCGACGGGTCCTACGAGCAGTACTTC. Drawing the rest from reference TRBV5-1 and TRBJ2-7, the complete variable domain is KAGVTQTPRYLIKTRGQQVTLSCSPISGHRSVSWYQQTPGQGLQFLFEYFSETQRNKGNFPGRFSGRQFSNSRSEMNVSTLELGDSALYLCASSLGDGSYEQYFGPGTRLTVT.